This T cell receptor beta chain comes out of a study of response to subunit inactivated influenza vaccine. Study-wide results and caveats: The authors proposed limited new T cell recruitment per seasonal influenza vaccination.

Germline CDR1 and CDR2: SGHTA and FQGNSA. V was trimmed by 4 bases and J by 9 bases, leaving 13 bases between them. There are 13 residues in the CDR3. This clonotype has only a few counts. What it binds is unknown. TCRdb passed the RT-PCR reads through MiXCR, listing each CDR3 protein once. This table has 530,000 or so distinct CDR3 sequences, about an eighth appearing once. This material consisted of PBMCs from blood, taken on the day of vaccination. The receptor was derived from a man aged 45-60 years who received an inactivated influenza vaccine. The V and J genes are TRBV7-2 and TRBJ2-1; the D gene is possibly TRBD1 (5 bases). The CDR3 DNA reads as TGTGCCAGCAGCTCATTCAGGGAAGGTGAGCAGTTCTTC. This translates into CASSSFREGEQFF.